One and the same sample provided the 22 T cell receptor beta chains below, sequenced in a study of blood T cell repertoires in COVID-19. This table comes from immunoSEQ multiplex PCR, and its TCRdb copy is limited to in-frame clones, with some not included. The sample records approximately 65,000 clones, more than 80% being singletons. The sample comprised PBMCs or T cells enriched from blood (not recorded which). The receptors were sampled from a middle-aged woman with acute COVID-19.

This clone was picked up a small number of times. J is TRBJ2-5 and V is TRBV7-8; 7 nucleotides line up with TRBD1. Germline V gene data show CDR1 as SGHVS and CDR2 as FQNEAQ. Trimming took 0 bases from V and 6 from J; bases not matched to a gene: 10. This CDR3 has 16 amino acids. CDR3 protein: CASSLAQIGGWKTQYF. The CDR3 DNA follows: TGTGCCAGCAGCTTAGCACAGATAGGGGGCTGGAAGACCCAGTACTTC.

The chain couples TRBV7-8 to TRBJ1-2; unclear D gene. The length of the CDR3 is 14 residues. In germline, CDR1 is SGHVS, CDR2 FQNEAQ. V gave up 3 bases and J gave up 0 bases, with 8 bases separating them. The CDR3 region has the DNA TGTGCCAGCAGCTTTGACCTAGCTAACTATGGCTACACCTTC. Its translation is CASSFDLANYGYTF.

J is TRBJ2-2 and V is TRBV3-1 (or the pseudogene TRBV3-2), with a tentative D call TRBD1 (6 bases). The CDR3 sequence is 17 residues long. From germline, CDR1 is LGHDT and CDR2 YNNKEL (reference sequence). The ends were cut back, 4 bases at V and 1 base at J, with 16 bases in the middle. CDR3 amino acids: CASSPSLADRNTGELFF. Written as DNA, the CDR3 is TGTGCCAGCAGCCCCTCTCTTGCGGACAGGAACACCGGGGAGCTGTTTTTT.

The V and J genes are TRBV24-1 and TRBJ2-1; 7 bases fit TRBD1. Unmatched junction bases numbered 6, after V lost 7 bases and J lost 4 bases. The germline V gene encodes CDR1 KGHDR and CDR2 SFDVKD. CDR3 size: 14 residues. The CDR3: CATSAGTAYNEQFF. The CDR3 bases are TGTGCCACCAGCGCCGGGACAGCTTACAATGAGCAGTTCTTC.

The V and J genes are TRBV19 and TRBJ2-1; 14 bases line up with TRBD2. Germline CDR1 LNHDA, CDR2 SQIVND (reference sequence). Losses at the gene ends were 5 bases for V and 4 bases for J; bases not matched to a gene: 10. This CDR3 has 18 residues. Written as DNA, the CDR3 is TGTGCCAGTAGTCCATACCGGACTAGCGGGAGGTCGTACAATGAGCAGTTCTTC. Translating it yields CASSPYRTSGRSYNEQFF.

CDR3 DNA sequence: TGTGCCAGCAGCTTTGGGGCGGGGGCTTTCTTT. Protein sequence: CASSFGAGAFF. The V and J genes are TRBV11-2 and TRBJ1-1, with D maybe TRBD1 (5 bases). V lost 3 bases, J lost 11 bases, and 10 bases lay in between. This CDR3 comprises 11 residues. Germline V CDR1 and CDR2: SGHAT, FQNNGV.

The V gene is TRBV7-9, the J gene TRBJ1-3, with D unresolved. CDR3 length: 13 amino acids. From germline, CDR1 is SEHNR and CDR2 FQNEAQ (reference sequence). Trimming shortened V by 2 bases and J by 2 bases, and 4 bases separated the two germline ends. CDR3 region: CASSLLAGNTIYF. The CDR3, as DNA: TGTGCCAGCAGCTTATTAGCTGGAAACACCATATATTTT.

This clone was recorded a few times. V usage is TRBV9 and J usage is TRBJ2-2; tentative D call: TRBD1 (5 bases). V gave up 0 bases and J gave up 7 bases, with 7 bases separating them. Germline CDR1 and CDR2: SGDLS and YYNGEE. This CDR3 spans 13 amino acids. The CDR3 sequence is CASSVVGVGELFF. CDR3 in DNA: TGTGCCAGCAGCGTAGTAGGGGTCGGGGAGCTGTTTTTT.

The chain links TRBV6-1 to TRBJ1-1; no firm D call. The germline V gene has CDR1 MNHNS and CDR2 SASEGT. V was pared by 3 bases and J by 2 bases, with 10 bases between. This CDR3 has 14 residues. The CDR3 sequence: CASSDTAINTEAFF. The CDR3 DNA reads as TGTGCCAGCAGTGATACCGCTATTAACACTGAAGCTTTCTTT.

This clone has only one observation. The chain couples TRBV6-1 to TRBJ2-7; 7 bases map to TRBD1. The germline V gene encodes CDR1 MNHNS and CDR2 SASEGT. The J segment lost 0 bases and the V segment lost 3 bases, leaving 5 bases of the junction unmatched. The CDR3 sequence is 15 residues long. The CDR3 reads CASSDGTESSYEQYF. Written as DNA, the CDR3 is TGTGCCAGCAGTGATGGGACAGAGAGCTCCTACGAGCAGTACTTC.

The V gene is TRBV5-1, the J gene TRBJ1-4, with D tentatively TRBD1 (6 bases). The CDR3 length is 15 residues. Germline assignment: CDR1 SGHRS and CDR2 YFSETQ. Deletions cut 2 bases from V and 3 bases from J, with 11 bases between. CDR3 bases: TGCGCCAGCAGCTTAGATCACAGGGCTAATGAAAAACTGTTTTTT. Its protein product is CASSLDHRANEKLFF.

V is TRBV5-1 and J is TRBJ1-4; D is undetermined. CDR3 length: 13 residues. Per the germline V gene, CDR1 is SGHRS and CDR2 is YFSETQ. Trimming left V 2 bases short and J 4 bases short, with 6 bases between. The CDR3 region has the DNA TGCGCCAGCAGCTTCGCAGTTAATGAAAAACTGTTTTTT. Translating it yields CASSFAVNEKLFF.

This rearrangement joins TRBV2 to TRBJ2-5, with 7 bases that match TRBD1. V lost 0 bases, J lost 9 bases, and 10 bases stayed unmatched. The CDR3 has 15 residues. Germline CDR1 and CDR2: SNHLY and FYNNEI. The CDR3: CASSEAQGELISQYF. The CDR3 nucleotides read TGTGCCAGCAGTGAAGCGCAGGGGGAATTGATATCCCAGTACTTC. The complete variable domain, with remaining parts taken from reference TRBV2 and TRBJ2-5, reads EPEVTQTPSHQVTQMGQEVILRCVPISNHLYFYWYRQILGQKVEFLVSFYNNEISEKSEIFDDQFSVERPDGSNFTLKIRSTKLEDSAMYFCASSEAQGELISQYFGPGTRLLVL.

This rearrangement joins TRBV19 to TRBJ1-3; TRBD1 agrees at 8 bases. The CDR3 spans 19 residues. Germline CDR1 reads LNHDA; CDR2 reads SQIVND (reference sequence). V dropped 1 base and J dropped 1; count of bases not matched to a gene: 12. CDR3 nucleotide sequence: TGTGCCAGTAGTATAGCGAGGAGGACAGGGTTGGATTCTGGAAACACCATATATTTT. The encoded protein is CASSIARRTGLDSGNTIYF.

The chain carries TRBV18 and TRBJ2-7, with TRBD1 identical over 8 bases. The trim removed 6 bases at V and 5 bases at J, leaving 9 bases unmatched. Germline assignment: CDR1 KGHSH and CDR2 LQKENI. The CDR3 covers 14 residues. CDR3 protein: CASSIRDRLHEQYF. DNA of the CDR3: TGTGCCAGCTCGATCCGGGACAGGTTGCACGAGCAGTACTTC.

The chain has TRBV10-1 and TRBJ2-2, with a tentative D call TRBD2 (6 bases). The CDR3 extends over 15 amino acids. Germline V lookup: CDR1 WNHNN, CDR2 SYGVQD (reference sequence). V was shortened by 2 bases and J by 3 bases, with 10 bases between the two germline ends. DNA of the CDR3: TGCGCCAGCAGTGAGGGGGGGTCGGACACCGGGGAGCTGTTTTTT. The encoded protein is CASSEGGSDTGELFF.

The rearrangement uses TRBV9 and TRBJ1-2; no reliable D call. V dropped 3 bases and J dropped 5 bases, with 17 bases sitting between them. Germline V gene lookup returns CDR1 SGDLS and CDR2 YYNGEE. This CDR3 is built from 15 residues. CDR3 region: CASSGTGGGDYGYTF. The CDR3 DNA follows: TGTGCCAGCAGCGGAACGGGAGGCGGGGATTATGGCTACACCTTC. Full variable domain (remainder filled in from reference TRBV9 and TRBJ1-2): DSGVTQTPKHLITATGQRVTLRCSPRSGDLSVYWYQQSLDQGLQFLIQYYNGEERAKGNILERFSAQQFPDLHSELNLSSLELGDSALYFCASSGTGGGDYGYTFGSGTRLTVV.

The sample holds a few counts of this clone. A read error may account for a junction end that differs from germline. The chain employs TRBV29-1 and TRBJ1-1; D gene unclear. CDR1 is SQVTM and CDR2 is ANQGSEA in the germline V gene. The CDR3 sequence is 13 residues long. CDR3 loop: CSVQDGVVAEAFF. The CDR3 DNA follows: TGCAGCGTTCAAGACGGGGTAGTGGCTGAAGCTTTCTTT.

The chain is built from TRBV6-5 and TRBJ1-2; D is perhaps TRBD1 (5 bases). Germline lookup yields CDR1 MNHEY and CDR2 SVGAGI. The CDR3 sequence is 14 residues long. Trimming cost V 6 bases and J 3 bases, with 14 bases left between them. CDR3 sequence: CASRRGIGHYGYTF. The CDR3 DNA reads TGTGCCAGCAGACGGGGGATAGGTCACTATGGCTACACCTTC.

The rearrangement joins TRBV5-6 to TRBJ1-1, with D maybe TRBD1 (5 bases). V shed 6 bases and J shed 0 bases, with 18 bases lying between them. CDR1 is SGHDT and CDR2 is YYEEEE in the germline V gene. There are 16 residues in the CDR3. CDR3 protein: CASTSRGGHMNTEAFF. The CDR3 bases are TGTGCCAGCACCTCAAGGGGAGGACATATGAACACTGAAGCTTTCTTT.

This clone was picked up a small number of times. The genes are TRBV7-6 and TRBJ2-3, with no clear D. CDR1 SGHVS and CDR2 FNYEAQ come from the germline V gene. With 1 base removed from V and 9 bases from J, the gap between germline ends came to 8 bases. This CDR3 region has 12 residues. CDR3 sequence reads: CASSLGHQTQYF. In DNA form, the CDR3 reads TGTGCCAGCAGCTTAGGACACCAAACGCAGTATTTT.

The chain has TRBV2 and TRBJ2-1; a weak D match, TRBD2 (6 bases). Trimming left V 0 bases short and J 1 base short, with 10 bases between. In germline, CDR1 is SNHLY, CDR2 FYNNEI. The CDR3 spans 16 residues. CDR3 sequence: CASSEARAGSYNEQFF. The CDR3, as DNA: TGTGCCAGCAGTGAAGCGCGGGCGGGATCCTACAATGAGCAGTTCTTC.